This passage covers 19 T cell receptor beta chains from one sample sequenced in a study of early T cells in non-severe SARS-CoV-2 infection. TCRdb redid the calling of the 5' RACE reads with MiXCR, one entry per CDR3 protein. The sample holds about 80,000 distinct CDR3 sequences; 5% are singletons and the top ten take 7.3%. This specimen consisted of whole blood, obtained at baseline. These receptors were collected from an adult who was a healthcare worker with PCR-confirmed SARS-CoV-2 infection or an uninfected control (not recorded which).

This clonotype was detected ten times or more. V and J are TRBV20-1 and TRBJ2-7, with unresolved D. V was pared by 3 bases and J by 0 bases, with 12 bases between. This CDR3 has 14 residues. Germline-derived CDR1 and CDR2 are DFQATT and SNEGSKA (reference sequence). The CDR3: CSASPSRRSYEQYF. The CDR3 DNA reads TGCAGTGCTAGTCCCAGCAGACGCTCCTACGAGCAGTACTTC.

This clonotype was observed many times. The CDR3, as DNA: TGTGCCAGCAGCCTTTCGACAGTATACAATGAGCAGTTCTTC. Residues: CASSLSTVYNEQFF. The rearrangement links TRBV11-3 to TRBJ2-1, with D possibly TRBD1 on 5 matching bases. Trimming took 5 bases from V and 4 from J, leaving 12 bases between them. The CDR3 totals 14 residues. Looked up from germline, CDR1 is SGHNT and CDR2 is YENEEA.

This clonotype was recorded many times. This chain joins TRBV12-3 or TRBV12-4 and TRBJ2-2; D remains unclear. The CDR3 loop spans 14 amino acids. The V end was cut by 7 bases, the J end by 2 bases, with 11 bases between. CDR3 nucleotide sequence: TGTGCCAGCACCACTTACACCAACACCGGGGAGCTGTTTTTT. Translated: CASTTYTNTGELFF.

The rearrangement joins TRBV19 to TRBJ2-7; TRBD1 aligns across 8 bases. J lost 2 bases, V lost 3 bases, and 6 bases had no gene match. This CDR3 spans 15 amino acids. Germline-derived CDR1 and CDR2 are LNHDA and SQIVND (reference sequence). The CDR3 reads CASSIPDRAAYEQYF. CDR3 DNA sequence: TGTGCCAGTAGTATCCCGGACAGGGCCGCCTACGAGCAGTACTTC.

In this sample, this clonotype turned up many times. V usage is TRBV19 and J usage is TRBJ2-3; the match to TRBD2 covers 8 bases. The V gene end was trimmed by 9 bases and the J gene end by 4 bases; junction bases not matched to a gene: 12. The CDR3 is made up of 15 amino acids. Per the germline V gene, CDR1 is LNHDA and CDR2 is SQIVND (reference sequence). The CDR3 DNA sequence: TGTGCCAGCCGAAGCAGCGGGAGCCCACCAGATACGCAGTATTTT. Amino acid sequence: CASRSSGSPPDTQYF.

As regards this clonotype: A much larger clone lies a single base off, so this may be a read error. This rearrangement joins TRBV6-6 to TRBJ1-6, with D unclear. The CDR3 is made up of 14 amino acids. Per the germline V gene, CDR1 is MNHNY and CDR2 is SVGAGI (reference sequence). CDR3 sequence reads: CVSRNEGTRSALHF. The CDR3 nucleotides read TGTGTCAGCAGAAACGAGGGAACCCGTTCGGCCCTCCACTTT.

In its sample, this clonotype was seen a few times. The chain has TRBV20-1 and TRBJ2-3; D is undetermined. The CDR3 loop spans 17 amino acids. Germline CDR1 is DFQATT and CDR2 is SNEGSKA (reference sequence). V lost 1 base and J 0 bases, leaving 17 bases between the germline ends. The CDR3 bases are TGCAGTGCTAGAGGGGGTTTCGGCGCCACTAGCACAGATACGCAGTATTTT. This gives the protein CSARGGFGATSTDTQYF.

Only a few counts were recorded for this clonotype. The chain joins TRBV6-6 to TRBJ1-1, with 10 bases fitting TRBD1. Germline V gene lookup returns CDR1 MNHNY and CDR2 SVGAGI (reference sequence). This CDR3 contains 17 residues. Germline trimming cut 4 bases from V and 5 bases from J; bases unmatched to any gene: 13. This CDR3 is CASSSSGQGKMRTEAFF. CDR3 nucleotides: TGTGCCAGCAGTTCCTCGGGACAGGGGAAGATGCGTACTGAAGCTTTCTTT.

This clonotype was seen ten or more times. The chain has TRBV6-1 and TRBJ1-5; D not certain. Germline CDR1 reads MNHNS; CDR2 reads SASEGT. CDR3 size: 12 residues. Trimming shortened V by 8 bases and J by 3 bases, and 8 bases separated the two germline ends. The CDR3 coding sequence is TGTGCCAGCGTGTCTTTCAATCAGCCCCAGCATTTT. Translated: CASVSFNQPQHF.

Concerning this clonotype itself: One end of the junction fails to match germline, which may point to a read error. J is TRBJ1-1 and V is TRBV7-6; tentative D call: TRBD1 (6 bases). The CDR3 loop spans 14 amino acids. Germline V gene sequence: CDR1 SGHVS, CDR2 FNYEAQ. CDR3 bases: TGTACCAGCAGCTCACAGGGAGGTACCACTGAAGCTTTCTTT. It encodes CTSSSQGGTTEAFF.

As regards this clonotype: This could be a read error, since a much larger clone is one nucleotide away. The CDR3: CASSGGIGVGADTQHF. In DNA form, the CDR3 reads TGTGCCAGCAGTGGGGGCATTGGCGTCGGGGCAGATACGCAGCATTTT. The rearrangement links TRBV2 to TRBJ2-3, with TRBD1 as a possible D gene (5 bases). The J call is in doubt because the DNA end fits TRBJ1-5 better. The CDR3 has 16 residues. Looked up from germline, CDR1 is SNHLY and CDR2 is FYNNEI.

About this clonotype: This sequence may be a read error, since a much larger clone differs from it by one base. V is TRBV29-1 and J is TRBJ1-5; no clear D. With 7 bases removed from V and 0 bases from J, the gap between germline ends came to 7 bases. Germline V gives CDR1 SQVTM, CDR2 ANQGSEA. The CDR3 extends over 12 amino acids. As DNA, the CDR3 is TGCAGCGATCGAGATAGCAATCAGCCCCAGCATTTT. It encodes CSDRDSNQPQHF.

V and J are TRBV7-9 and TRBJ2-7; 9 bases are shared with TRBD1. The CDR3 loop spans 14 amino acids. V trimming: 5 bases; J trimming: 6 bases; junction bases outside the gene matches: 8. Germline lookup yields CDR1 SEHNR and CDR2 FQNEAQ (reference sequence). The CDR3 nucleotides are TGTGCCAGCAGCCCCGGACAGGGGCTGGGCGAGCAGTACTTC. This translates into CASSPGQGLGEQYF.

This clonotype has a count of ten or more. The rearrangement uses TRBV18 and TRBJ1-1; D is possibly TRBD1 (6 bases). Germline V gives CDR1 KGHSH, CDR2 LQKENI. This CDR3 has 12 residues. Trimming stripped 2 bases from V and 12 bases from J, with 13 bases between. The CDR3 DNA reads TGTGCCAGCTCACCATCCCAGGGGAGGCCTTTCTTT. This encodes CASSPSQGRPFF.

This clonotype was seen a handful of times. The chain joins TRBV3-1 to TRBJ2-3; 8 nucleotides match TRBD2. The CDR3 is 16 amino acids. Germline loops: CDR1 LGHDT, CDR2 YNNKEL (reference sequence). The trim removed 3 bases at V and 2 bases at J, leaving 7 bases unmatched. Here the CDR3 reads CASSHPGTRFTDTQYF. In DNA, the CDR3 is TGTGCCAGCAGCCACCCCGGGACTAGATTCACAGATACGCAGTATTTT.

V is TRBV30 and J is TRBJ2-3, with 7 bases fitting TRBD2. Trimming took 5 bases from V and 4 from J; bases not matched to a gene: 9. Germline CDR1 reads GTSNPN; CDR2 reads SVGIG (reference sequence). The CDR3 has 14 amino acids. CDR3 in DNA: TGTGCCTGGTCGGGACTAAGGTACGCAGATACGCAGTATTTT. This encodes CAWSGLRYADTQYF.

This clonotype was observed a handful of times. The CDR3 region has the DNA TGTGCCAGCTCACCGGCCACGGACAGGACGAACACTGAAGCTTTCTTT. Translation: CASSPATDRTNTEAFF. V is TRBV18 and J is TRBJ1-1; 7 bases fit TRBD1. CDR1 is KGHSH and CDR2 is LQKENI in the germline V gene. This CDR3 contains 16 residues. V lost 3 bases and J lost 1; bases outside the gene matches: 8. The full variable domain, in which reference TRBV18 and TRBJ1-1 provide the parts outside the CDR3, is NAGVMQNPRHLVRRRGQEARLRCSPMKGHSHVYWYRQLPEEGLKFMVYLQKENIIDESGMPKERFSAEFPKEGPSILRIQQVVRGDSAAYFCASSPATDRTNTEAFFGQGTRLTVV.

Many counts were recorded for this clonotype. J is TRBJ2-3 and V is TRBV10-3; no firm D call. This CDR3 is built from 12 residues. Trimming left V 6 bases short and J 3 bases short, with 7 bases between. Per germline, CDR1 ENHRY and CDR2 SYGVKD. CDR3: CAISEPTDTQYF. The CDR3 DNA is TGTGCCATCAGCGAGCCAACAGATACGCAGTATTTT.

This clonotype was counted many times. The gene calls are TRBV6-5 and TRBJ2-5, with D possibly being TRBD2 (5 bases). Trimming left V 5 bases short and J 5 bases short, with 6 bases between. The CDR3 runs 11 residues. Germline V gene data show CDR1 as MNHEY and CDR2 as SVGAGI. CDR3 in DNA: TGTGCCAGCAGTCGAGGGGAGACCCAGTACTTC. This codes for CASSRGETQYF.